This is a list of T cell receptor beta chains from one sample in a study of cytomegalovirus exposure and HLA in healthy donors. Produced via immunoSEQ multiplex PCR; TCRdb's table is partial and in-frame only. The top ten clones hold 3% to 3.5% of a sample with 260,000 or so clones, around 91% of them seen once. Material: PBMCs. Receptor source: a woman aged 25 to 45 in good health and CMV-seronegative. CDR3s include the opening cysteine and the closing phenylalanine or tryptophan. The order of the fields is J gene, V gene, CDR3 length, D gene, CDR3 protein, CDR3 DNA. A D gene is named only where the DNA matches it firmly.

j_gene: TRBJ2-4; v_gene: TRBV13; len: 14; d_gene: -; CDR3aa: CASSLKRAKNIQYF; CDR3nt: TGTGCCAGCAGCTTAAAGAGAGCCAAAAACATTCAGTACTTC
j_gene: TRBJ2-2; v_gene: TRBV5-1; len: 16; d_gene: TRBD1; CDR3aa: CASSPGTGGNTGELFF; CDR3nt: TGCGCCAGCAGCCCGGGGACAGGGGGTAACACCGGGGAGCTGTTTTTT
j_gene: TRBJ2-5; v_gene: TRBV28; len: 12; d_gene: TRBD2; CDR3aa: CASKRDRETQYF; CDR3nt: TGTGCCAGCAAGCGGGATAGAGAGACCCAGTACTTC
j_gene: TRBJ1-4; v_gene: TRBV19; len: 13; d_gene: -; CDR3aa: CASSRGAGGQLFF; CDR3nt: TGTGCCAGTAGTAGGGGTGCCGGCGGGCAACTGTTTTTT
j_gene: TRBJ1-3; v_gene: TRBV6-5; len: 14; d_gene: -; CDR3aa: CASSSTGSGNTIYF; CDR3nt: TGTGCCAGCAGCTCAACAGGGTCTGGAAACACCATATATTTT
j_gene: TRBJ2-2; v_gene: TRBV6-5; len: 16; d_gene: TRBD1; CDR3aa: CASSYLGTGGAGELFF; CDR3nt: TGTGCCAGCAGTTACTTAGGGACAGGGGGGGCCGGGGAGCTGTTTTTT
j_gene: TRBJ2-3; v_gene: TRBV11-2; len: 15; d_gene: -; CDR3aa: CASSPAPANTDTQYF; CDR3nt: TGTGCCAGCAGCCCCGCCCCAGCTAACACAGATACGCAGTATTTT
j_gene: TRBJ1-1; v_gene: TRBV6-1; len: 11; d_gene: -; CDR3aa: CATLDRAEAFF; CDR3nt: TGTGCCACCCTAGACCGTGCTGAAGCTTTCTTT
j_gene: TRBJ2-3; v_gene: TRBV7-9; len: 15; d_gene: TRBD2; CDR3aa: CASSYSGSGTDTQYF; CDR3nt: TGTGCCAGCAGTTATAGCGGGAGTGGCACAGATACGCAGTATTTT
j_gene: TRBJ2-1; v_gene: TRBV18; len: 20; d_gene: -; CDR3aa: CASSPPARLAGYTSYNEQFF; CDR3nt: TGTGCCAGCTCACCACCGGCCCGACTGGCGGGTTACACCTCCTACAATGAGCAGTTCTTC
j_gene: TRBJ2-7; v_gene: TRBV4-1; len: 17; d_gene: TRBD2; CDR3aa: CASSQVGPAGGPPEQYF; CDR3nt: TGCGCCAGCAGCCAAGTTGGTCCGGCGGGAGGGCCCCCCGAGCAGTACTTC
j_gene: TRBJ2-7; v_gene: TRBV11-2; len: 15; d_gene: TRBD2; CDR3aa: CASSLLAGGPNEQYF; CDR3nt: TGTGCCAGCAGCTTACTAGCGGGAGGGCCCAACGAGCAGTACTTC
j_gene: TRBJ2-7; v_gene: TRBV7-8; len: 13; d_gene: TRBD1; CDR3aa: CASSMTGSHEQYF; CDR3nt: TGTGCCAGCAGCATGACAGGGTCCCACGAGCAGTACTTC